This TCR beta chain was sequenced during a study of cytomegalovirus exposure and HLA in healthy donors (dated by TCRdb to about 2017). Study-level background: An earlier analysis of roughly 570 of the donors reported 276 Gb of sequence data and 90 million to 120 million unique TCR beta sequences obtained from some 200 million T cells. An early release covering around 630 HLA-typed donors comprised about 300 gigabases of sequencing data and tens of millions of unique TCR sequences. The genetic ancestry cluster associated with self-reported Caucasian donors included over 65% of the 398 genotyped donors. The study aimed to test whether cataloging public T cell receptors could reveal signatures of past pathogen exposure. Using immunosequencing, the study profiled T cell repertoires from 550 to 750 subjects and related those repertoires to cytomegalovirus serostatus. Along with the approximately 670-subject first cohort, a separate validation cohort of 120 different subjects was used. The study combined high-throughput TCR immunosequencing, statistical association of individual TCRs with disease status, and machine learning to predict cytomegalovirus infection status. A later analysis re-examined previously published TCR beta repertoires from 610 or so donors and added high-resolution HLA genotyping to investigate patterns of TCR occurrence. Rather than using new phenotypic data, the later analysis identified candidate immune exposures from TCR beta sequences and from how often those sequences occurred across donors. An earlier analysis of 587 of the donors applied high-throughput TCR beta sequencing to assess whether each TCR beta V gene segment acted as functional or pseudogenic. Donor age, sex, ethnicity and CMV serostatus were collected together with the repertoire data. In a later genetic analysis, genome-wide SNP genotypes for about 65% of the roughly 670 donors were used, and that subset was treated as a discovery cohort. All discovery cohort repertoires had been generated on a single sequencing platform. Class I and class II HLA loci were covered by the typing at four-digit resolution. Typing coverage varied by locus: about 620-630 donors for A, B, C, DRB1 and DQB1; approximately 500 for DQA1; more than 600 for DPA1; approximately 490 for DPB1. A handful of DR-DQ haplotypes were handled as single units for association and clustering because linkage in the cohort was strong. Among a few hundred genotyped donors of the cohort, an average of approximately 240,000 unique TCR beta nucleotide sequences were sequenced per donor, roughly a sixth of them non-productive.

With respect to this clone: Its antigen is not yet known. Base quality data are lacking; no much larger clone is found one base away.

The library relied on the immunoSEQ multiplex PCR assay. For the multiplex PCR, a mixture combining 60 forward primers for TCR Vbeta segments and 13 reverse primers for TCR Jbeta segments was used. The CDR3 region of rearranged TCR beta genes was amplified from genomic DNA with a multiplex PCR assay. On the Illumina HiSeq System, the amplified TCR beta libraries were sequenced as 87-base-pair reads. The study's own analysis went as follows. In a later analysis, tens of millions of unique TCR beta chains were counted across the 500 to 700 repertoires, and roughly 10 million of these chains were shared by at least two donors. A nearest-neighbor algorithm error-corrected the raw reads and collapsed the reads into unique sequences, merging closely related sequences to remove PCR and sequencing errors. Alignment of CDR3 sequences to IMGT reference sequences was used to assign V, D and J gene segments. For a sequence to be retained, a match of at least six nucleotides to both a V gene segment and a J gene segment was required. Rearrangements were called productive when the CDR3 lacked stop codons and stayed in frame with V and J; all others were non-productive. CDR3 was defined by IMGT convention, running from the second conserved V-encoded cysteine to the conserved J-encoded phenylalanine. The earlier analysis of a few hundred of the donors excluded any sequence lacking an unambiguous match to a single V gene segment. An earlier analysis of a few hundred of the donors called V segments functional above 56.7% productive rearrangements and segregating when the between-donor standard deviation exceeded 5%. To diagnose cytomegalovirus status from the catalog of TCR beta chain sequences, a statistical classification framework was built. In a later analysis, TCR nucleotide sequences were compared against IMGT/GENE-DB human TR gene sequences so that V and J genes could be assigned. A later analysis assigned CDR3 sequences and most-parsimonious VDJ recombination scenarios with the TCRdist pipeline. In a later analysis, every TCR beta chain was defined by the combination of its CDR3 amino acid sequence and its V-gene family, and reads without a unique V-gene family were dropped. As a way to deal with suspected cross-contamination and a sequencing artifact, a later analysis dropped 640 or so nucleotide sequences that were highly shared and had low generation probability. A later analysis calculated a clonal expansion index for each public chain from normalized within-repertoire ranks of inferred template counts. Generation probabilities in a later analysis came from a VDJ recombination model fitted to out-of-frame rearrangements, and those results were checked against IGoR. Hypergeometric tests were used in a later analysis to score TCR-TCR, TCR-HLA and TCR-CMV co-occurrence, with a repertoire-size bias correction applied to the TCR pairs. A later analysis estimated false discovery rates by permuting HLA or CMV assignments 20 times. In a later analysis, co-occurring TCRs were grouped using DBSCAN, and TCRdist sequence similarity was added for clustering within HLA-allele-positive subsets. Repertoires with fewer than 30,000 or more than 120,000 public chains, plus five repertoires with anomalous nucleotide sharing, were excluded from co-occurrence clustering. TCRdb re-hosts the immuneACCESS table, in-frame sequences only. Its copies lack some clones; in the studies checked, an unresolved V gene accounts for under half of them, and the cause for the rest is not known. The V and J calls and clone size were taken over from that table, and D and trimming were inferred from the DNA. The sample data list fewer than 200,000 clones, and around 80% of these were observed just once. Roughly 5% of the sample comes from the top ten.

The cohort consisted of some 670 healthy bone marrow donors. At the time of sampling, all cohort members were nominally healthy, though unrecorded immune exposures were likely present. The donor tested CMV seronegative, placing the donor among the 352 seronegative members of the cohort. A peripheral blood sample was provided by each donor, and peripheral blood mononuclear cells were used for TCR beta sequencing. Genomic DNA extraction from the blood cell samples was performed with the Qiagen DNeasy Blood Extraction Kit. The paper's findings and limits, for the study overall: In a later analysis, the rate of TCR association differed among HLA loci, with DRB1 alleles having the most associated TCRs and HLA-C alleles having the fewest. In a later genetic analysis, fewer N-insertions in productive TCRs were reported among donors in an Asian-associated ancestry cluster than the approximately 670-donor mean. Because HLA typing was missing for some donors at each locus, association tests included only the typed subset. In an earlier analysis of about 550 of the donors, most TCR beta V segments were observed in productive rearrangements about 90% or about 30% of the time, broadly matching IMGT annotations. The cohort was sequenced for TCR beta chains only, and without alpha or paired-chain data the features that could be detected were limited. The earlier analysis of fewer than 750 of the donors excluded 15 to 20 rarely observed V segments, including chromosome 9 orphons, because counts were too low. Some IMGT-functional V segments, including TRBV6-2 and TRBV6-3, could not be distinguished by the 87-base-pair reads and were therefore excluded. A total of some 180 TCR beta chains were listed by the study as associated with cytomegalovirus. Compared with equally common non-associated chains, HLA-associated TCR beta chains in a later analysis were more clonally expanded and had lower generation probabilities. A later genetic analysis associated a missense DCLRE1C variant with V-gene and J-gene trimming of TCR beta chains, and an independent cohort replicated the association. The authors suggested that the approach could potentially be generalized to other disease states and immunological phenotypes. A further reported finding was that TCR beta sequences accurately predicted the HLA-A and HLA-B alleles for most subjects in the first cohort. Roughly uniform sequencing depth across donors was assumed in presence/absence analyses, although this assumption may not hold. In a later analysis, several top co-occurrence clusters were reported to appear linked to parvovirus B19, influenza, CMV and Epstein-Barr virus. In a later analysis, around 17,000 TCR beta sequences were associated with specific HLA alleles at a false discovery rate of 0.05. Strong co-occurrence of HLA alleles, especially DR and DQ, made assigning TCR associations to individual alleles difficult. The sequencing pipeline was judged likely to have produced a cluster of highly shared sequence variants as a technical artifact. Most TCR sequences were observed very rarely across donors, whereas some public TCRs were present in many individuals. In vitro tests confirmed that three of the cytomegalovirus-associated TCR beta chains recognize cytomegalovirus antigens. The only immune exposure information available for the cohort was CMV serostatus. According to a later analysis, most CMV-associated TCR beta chains appeared to be HLA-restricted, and the HLA associations seemed to be driven largely by CMV exposure. The classifier was reported to diagnose cytomegalovirus status with high specificity and sensitivity in both the original cohort and the validation cohort. Linkage disequilibrium might explain the correlated functional status among segregating V segments, but an unknown experimental factor could not be ruled out.

Trimmed from V: 6 bases; trimmed from J: 9 bases; junction bases lacking a gene match: 9. Looking up the germline V gene (reference sequence) yields CDR1 MNHEY and CDR2 SMNVEV. Including the terminal cysteine and phenylalanine, the CDR3 comprises 15 residues. Here the CDR3 DNA is all that survives: 45 bases in frame from base 1. Material for sequencing was PBMCs. The sequence was obtained from a man aged 30-40 years in good health and CMV-seronegative. Here the chain combines TRBV27 and TRBJ1-6; TRBD1 agrees with 9 junctional bases. The nucleotide sequence reads TGTGCCAGCAGCGCCCCTGACAGGGGGGGTTCACCCCTCCACTTT. It translates to CASSAPDRGGSPLHF.